This TCR beta chain appears in the sequencing data of a study of blood T cell repertoires in COVID-19. About the study: COVID-19 samples collected from the United States, Italy and Spain covered acute and convalescent phases. T cells, B-cell-depleted T cells, or PBMCs supplied cDNA or gDNA.

Seattle enrolled patients during active infection and tracked them longitudinally. V lost 5 bases to trimming and J lost 4 bases, with 9 bases between them. The CDR3 sequence is 13 residues long. Per the original data handling: It was from reference gene primer amplification that nucleated cell counts were estimated. Only in-frame clones appear in the TCRdb table, and some are missing; sequencing was by immunoSEQ multiplex PCR. That table is the source of V, J and clone size, and D and trimming were worked out from the DNA. The sample has 60,000 to 65,000 clones; roughly 72% are singletons. This chain links TRBV12-3 or TRBV12-4 with TRBJ1-5, with D possibly being TRBD1 (6 bases). The sequenced sample consisted of peripheral blood. The sequence derives from an older woman with COVID-19, enrolled during active disease. CDR3 in amino acids: CASSNRVNQPQHF. CDR3 sequence (DNA): TGTGCCAGCAGTAACAGGGTGAATCAGCCCCAGCATTTT.